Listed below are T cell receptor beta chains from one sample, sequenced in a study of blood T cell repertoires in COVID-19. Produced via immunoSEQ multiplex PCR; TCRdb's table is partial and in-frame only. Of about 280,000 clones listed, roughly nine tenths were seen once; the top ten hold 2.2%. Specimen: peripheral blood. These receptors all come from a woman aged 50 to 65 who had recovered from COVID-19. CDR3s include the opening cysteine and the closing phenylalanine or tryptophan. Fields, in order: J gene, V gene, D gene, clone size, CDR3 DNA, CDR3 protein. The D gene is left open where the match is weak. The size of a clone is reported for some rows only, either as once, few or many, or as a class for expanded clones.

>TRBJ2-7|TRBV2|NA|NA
TGTGCCAGCAGTGATCAAGGGGTACTCTCCGAGCAGTACTTC
CASSDQGVLSEQYF
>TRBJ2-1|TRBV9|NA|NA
TGTGCCAGCAGCGTAGGCGGGCTTCGCTCCTACAATGAGCAGTTCTTC
CASSVGGLRSYNEQFF
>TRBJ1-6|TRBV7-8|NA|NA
TGTGCCAGCAGCTTCTCAGGGGTGGGCCTCGCTTCACCCCTCCACTTT
CASSFSGVGLASPLHF
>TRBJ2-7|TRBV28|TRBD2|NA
TGTGCCAGCACCCCCAGTGGGGCGGGAGGCCCCTACGAGCAGTACTTC
CASTPSGAGGPYEQYF
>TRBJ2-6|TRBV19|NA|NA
TGTGCCGGGTGCTATGGGAGACGCTTATCTGGGGCCAACGTCCTGACTTTC
CAGCYGRRLSGANVLTF
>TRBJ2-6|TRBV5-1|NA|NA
TGCGCCAGCAGCCCAGGGATCTCCGGGGCCAACGTCCTGACTTTC
CASSPGISGANVLTF
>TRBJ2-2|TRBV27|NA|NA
TGTGCCAGCAGTTTCGCCGGGGAGCTGTTTTTT
CASSFAGELFF
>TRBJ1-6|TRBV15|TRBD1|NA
TGTGCCACCAGCTTCGACAGGGGGCATAATTCACCCCTCCACTTT
CATSFDRGHNSPLHF
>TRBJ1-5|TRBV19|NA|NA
TGTGCCAGTAGTATCCAACGGCAGCCCCAGCATTTT
CASSIQRQPQHF
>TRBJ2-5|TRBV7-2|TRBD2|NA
TGTGCCAGCAGCCCCAGACTAGCTCAAGAGACCCAGTACTTC
CASSPRLAQETQYF
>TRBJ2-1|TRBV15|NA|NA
TGTGCCACCAGCTCTTGGACACTTTACAATGAGCAGTTCTTC
CATSSWTLYNEQFF
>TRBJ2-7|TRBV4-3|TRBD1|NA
TGCGCCAGCAGCTCTGACAGGGGAAACGAGCAGTACTTC
CASSSDRGNEQYF
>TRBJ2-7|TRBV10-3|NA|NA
TGTGCCATCAGGGACTACTACGAGCAGTACTTC
CAIRDYYEQYF
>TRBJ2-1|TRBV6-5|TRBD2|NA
TGTGCCAGCACCTACGGGGGGGACAATGAGCAGTTCTTC
CASTYGGDNEQFF
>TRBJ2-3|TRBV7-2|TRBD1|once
TGTGCCAGCAGTTTACAGGGGGGAAATACGCAGTATTTT
CASSLQGGNTQYF
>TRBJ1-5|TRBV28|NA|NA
TGTGCCAGCAGTTGGACAGCTGATCAGCCCCAGCATTTT
CASSWTADQPQHF
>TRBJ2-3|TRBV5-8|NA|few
TGTGCCAGCAGCTTTCGGAACAGGGTACGAGATACGCAGTATTTT
CASSFRNRVRDTQYF
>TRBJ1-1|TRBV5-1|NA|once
TGCGCCAGCAGCTTGGCCGTTCAGAAAACCGCGGTTCTGAACACTGAAGCTTTCTTT
CASSLAVQKTAVLNTEAFF
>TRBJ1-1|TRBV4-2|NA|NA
TGTGCCAGCAGCCAAGTTTCCATGGGGGGGCGGAAGAACACTGAAGCTTTCTTT
CASSQVSMGGRKNTEAFF
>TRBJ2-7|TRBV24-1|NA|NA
TGTGCCACCAGTGATCACCGGGACAATATCTACGAGCAGTACTTC
CATSDHRDNIYEQYF
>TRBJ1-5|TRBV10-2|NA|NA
TGCGCCAGCAGTCAACAGGTCGGCAATCAGCCCCAGCATTTT
CASSQQVGNQPQHF
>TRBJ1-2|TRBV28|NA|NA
TGTGCCAGCAGTTCGGATACTCCAGGCTATGGCTACACCTTC
CASSSDTPGYGYTF
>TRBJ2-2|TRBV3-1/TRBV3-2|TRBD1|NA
TGTGCCAGCAGCCAGCACCCTCCGGGGACAGGTAACACCGGGGAGCTGTTTTTT
CASSQHPPGTGNTGELFF
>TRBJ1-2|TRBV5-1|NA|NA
TGCGCCAGCAGCTCGACAGGAGCTTACAACTATGGCTACACCTTC
CASSSTGAYNYGYTF
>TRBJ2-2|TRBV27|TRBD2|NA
TGTGCCAGCACAAGACTAGCGGGGGCCCCTATGAACACCGGGGAGCTGTTTTTT
CASTRLAGAPMNTGELFF
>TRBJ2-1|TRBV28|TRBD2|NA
TGTGCCAGCAGTCCACAACCCGGACTAGCGGGATATGCGGATGAGCAGTTCTTC
CASSPQPGLAGYADEQFF
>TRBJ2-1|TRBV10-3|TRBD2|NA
TGTGCCATCAGGGTCACTAGCGGGACGACCTACAATGAGCAGTTCTTC
CAIRVTSGTTYNEQFF
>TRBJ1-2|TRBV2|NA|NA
TGTGCCACACGTGGTTTACAGACACTCTATGGCTACACCTTC
CATRGLQTLYGYTF
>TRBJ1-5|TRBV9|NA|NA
TGTGCCAGCAGCGGTGGGGGGGCAGGCGGTCAGCCCCAGCATTTT
CASSGGGAGGQPQHF
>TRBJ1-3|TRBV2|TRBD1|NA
TGTGCCAGCAGGAGCCTGACAGGGAGCGGAAACACCATATATTTT
CASRSLTGSGNTIYF
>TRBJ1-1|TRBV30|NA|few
TGTGCCTGGACCCGGACAGTGAACACTGAAGCTTTCTTT
CAWTRTVNTEAFF
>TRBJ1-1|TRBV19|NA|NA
TGTGCCAGTAGTATGGGCTTTTTTTCGGGGGACACTGAAGCTTTCTTT
CASSMGFFSGDTEAFF
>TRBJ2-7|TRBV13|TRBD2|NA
TGTGCCAGCAGCTTAGGGGCCGGGGGGTCCGTCGAGCAGTACTTC
CASSLGAGGSVEQYF
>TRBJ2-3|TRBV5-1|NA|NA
TGCGCCAGCAGCTTCCAGGGGTCGGAAGATACGCAGTATTTT
CASSFQGSEDTQYF
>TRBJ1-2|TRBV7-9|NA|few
TGTGCCAGCGCAGGGCGGGACAACTATGGCTACACCTTC
CASAGRDNYGYTF
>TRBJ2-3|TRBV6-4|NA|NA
TGTGCCAGCAGTGAAGTGCCGGGATTCACAGATACGCAGTATTTT
CASSEVPGFTDTQYF
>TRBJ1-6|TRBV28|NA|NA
TGTGCCAGCAGTTCACCCAGGGGTAACTATAATTCACCCCTCCACTTT
CASSSPRGNYNSPLHF
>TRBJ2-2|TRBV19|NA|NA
TGTGCCAGTAAAGCAGGGTACACCGGGGAGCTGTTTTTT
CASKAGYTGELFF
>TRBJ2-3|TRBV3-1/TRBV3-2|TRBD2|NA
TGTGCCAGCAGCCAAGAGGGTATTAGCGGGAGGGCAGATACGCAGTATTTT
CASSQEGISGRADTQYF
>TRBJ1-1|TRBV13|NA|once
TGTGCCAGCAGCTCTCAGGGGTCCAACACTGAAGCTTTCTTT
CASSSQGSNTEAFF
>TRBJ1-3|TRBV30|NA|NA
TGTGCCTGGAGTGTAGGAGGCCATGGGGGAAACACCATATATTTT
CAWSVGGHGGNTIYF
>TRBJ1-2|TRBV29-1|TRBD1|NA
TGCAGCGTCCGGACAGGGAGGGTTCGGGGCTACACCTTC
CSVRTGRVRGYTF
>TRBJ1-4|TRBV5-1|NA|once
TGCGCCAGCAGCCTAGACAGCTTGCGGAATGAAAAACTGTTTTTT
CASSLDSLRNEKLFF